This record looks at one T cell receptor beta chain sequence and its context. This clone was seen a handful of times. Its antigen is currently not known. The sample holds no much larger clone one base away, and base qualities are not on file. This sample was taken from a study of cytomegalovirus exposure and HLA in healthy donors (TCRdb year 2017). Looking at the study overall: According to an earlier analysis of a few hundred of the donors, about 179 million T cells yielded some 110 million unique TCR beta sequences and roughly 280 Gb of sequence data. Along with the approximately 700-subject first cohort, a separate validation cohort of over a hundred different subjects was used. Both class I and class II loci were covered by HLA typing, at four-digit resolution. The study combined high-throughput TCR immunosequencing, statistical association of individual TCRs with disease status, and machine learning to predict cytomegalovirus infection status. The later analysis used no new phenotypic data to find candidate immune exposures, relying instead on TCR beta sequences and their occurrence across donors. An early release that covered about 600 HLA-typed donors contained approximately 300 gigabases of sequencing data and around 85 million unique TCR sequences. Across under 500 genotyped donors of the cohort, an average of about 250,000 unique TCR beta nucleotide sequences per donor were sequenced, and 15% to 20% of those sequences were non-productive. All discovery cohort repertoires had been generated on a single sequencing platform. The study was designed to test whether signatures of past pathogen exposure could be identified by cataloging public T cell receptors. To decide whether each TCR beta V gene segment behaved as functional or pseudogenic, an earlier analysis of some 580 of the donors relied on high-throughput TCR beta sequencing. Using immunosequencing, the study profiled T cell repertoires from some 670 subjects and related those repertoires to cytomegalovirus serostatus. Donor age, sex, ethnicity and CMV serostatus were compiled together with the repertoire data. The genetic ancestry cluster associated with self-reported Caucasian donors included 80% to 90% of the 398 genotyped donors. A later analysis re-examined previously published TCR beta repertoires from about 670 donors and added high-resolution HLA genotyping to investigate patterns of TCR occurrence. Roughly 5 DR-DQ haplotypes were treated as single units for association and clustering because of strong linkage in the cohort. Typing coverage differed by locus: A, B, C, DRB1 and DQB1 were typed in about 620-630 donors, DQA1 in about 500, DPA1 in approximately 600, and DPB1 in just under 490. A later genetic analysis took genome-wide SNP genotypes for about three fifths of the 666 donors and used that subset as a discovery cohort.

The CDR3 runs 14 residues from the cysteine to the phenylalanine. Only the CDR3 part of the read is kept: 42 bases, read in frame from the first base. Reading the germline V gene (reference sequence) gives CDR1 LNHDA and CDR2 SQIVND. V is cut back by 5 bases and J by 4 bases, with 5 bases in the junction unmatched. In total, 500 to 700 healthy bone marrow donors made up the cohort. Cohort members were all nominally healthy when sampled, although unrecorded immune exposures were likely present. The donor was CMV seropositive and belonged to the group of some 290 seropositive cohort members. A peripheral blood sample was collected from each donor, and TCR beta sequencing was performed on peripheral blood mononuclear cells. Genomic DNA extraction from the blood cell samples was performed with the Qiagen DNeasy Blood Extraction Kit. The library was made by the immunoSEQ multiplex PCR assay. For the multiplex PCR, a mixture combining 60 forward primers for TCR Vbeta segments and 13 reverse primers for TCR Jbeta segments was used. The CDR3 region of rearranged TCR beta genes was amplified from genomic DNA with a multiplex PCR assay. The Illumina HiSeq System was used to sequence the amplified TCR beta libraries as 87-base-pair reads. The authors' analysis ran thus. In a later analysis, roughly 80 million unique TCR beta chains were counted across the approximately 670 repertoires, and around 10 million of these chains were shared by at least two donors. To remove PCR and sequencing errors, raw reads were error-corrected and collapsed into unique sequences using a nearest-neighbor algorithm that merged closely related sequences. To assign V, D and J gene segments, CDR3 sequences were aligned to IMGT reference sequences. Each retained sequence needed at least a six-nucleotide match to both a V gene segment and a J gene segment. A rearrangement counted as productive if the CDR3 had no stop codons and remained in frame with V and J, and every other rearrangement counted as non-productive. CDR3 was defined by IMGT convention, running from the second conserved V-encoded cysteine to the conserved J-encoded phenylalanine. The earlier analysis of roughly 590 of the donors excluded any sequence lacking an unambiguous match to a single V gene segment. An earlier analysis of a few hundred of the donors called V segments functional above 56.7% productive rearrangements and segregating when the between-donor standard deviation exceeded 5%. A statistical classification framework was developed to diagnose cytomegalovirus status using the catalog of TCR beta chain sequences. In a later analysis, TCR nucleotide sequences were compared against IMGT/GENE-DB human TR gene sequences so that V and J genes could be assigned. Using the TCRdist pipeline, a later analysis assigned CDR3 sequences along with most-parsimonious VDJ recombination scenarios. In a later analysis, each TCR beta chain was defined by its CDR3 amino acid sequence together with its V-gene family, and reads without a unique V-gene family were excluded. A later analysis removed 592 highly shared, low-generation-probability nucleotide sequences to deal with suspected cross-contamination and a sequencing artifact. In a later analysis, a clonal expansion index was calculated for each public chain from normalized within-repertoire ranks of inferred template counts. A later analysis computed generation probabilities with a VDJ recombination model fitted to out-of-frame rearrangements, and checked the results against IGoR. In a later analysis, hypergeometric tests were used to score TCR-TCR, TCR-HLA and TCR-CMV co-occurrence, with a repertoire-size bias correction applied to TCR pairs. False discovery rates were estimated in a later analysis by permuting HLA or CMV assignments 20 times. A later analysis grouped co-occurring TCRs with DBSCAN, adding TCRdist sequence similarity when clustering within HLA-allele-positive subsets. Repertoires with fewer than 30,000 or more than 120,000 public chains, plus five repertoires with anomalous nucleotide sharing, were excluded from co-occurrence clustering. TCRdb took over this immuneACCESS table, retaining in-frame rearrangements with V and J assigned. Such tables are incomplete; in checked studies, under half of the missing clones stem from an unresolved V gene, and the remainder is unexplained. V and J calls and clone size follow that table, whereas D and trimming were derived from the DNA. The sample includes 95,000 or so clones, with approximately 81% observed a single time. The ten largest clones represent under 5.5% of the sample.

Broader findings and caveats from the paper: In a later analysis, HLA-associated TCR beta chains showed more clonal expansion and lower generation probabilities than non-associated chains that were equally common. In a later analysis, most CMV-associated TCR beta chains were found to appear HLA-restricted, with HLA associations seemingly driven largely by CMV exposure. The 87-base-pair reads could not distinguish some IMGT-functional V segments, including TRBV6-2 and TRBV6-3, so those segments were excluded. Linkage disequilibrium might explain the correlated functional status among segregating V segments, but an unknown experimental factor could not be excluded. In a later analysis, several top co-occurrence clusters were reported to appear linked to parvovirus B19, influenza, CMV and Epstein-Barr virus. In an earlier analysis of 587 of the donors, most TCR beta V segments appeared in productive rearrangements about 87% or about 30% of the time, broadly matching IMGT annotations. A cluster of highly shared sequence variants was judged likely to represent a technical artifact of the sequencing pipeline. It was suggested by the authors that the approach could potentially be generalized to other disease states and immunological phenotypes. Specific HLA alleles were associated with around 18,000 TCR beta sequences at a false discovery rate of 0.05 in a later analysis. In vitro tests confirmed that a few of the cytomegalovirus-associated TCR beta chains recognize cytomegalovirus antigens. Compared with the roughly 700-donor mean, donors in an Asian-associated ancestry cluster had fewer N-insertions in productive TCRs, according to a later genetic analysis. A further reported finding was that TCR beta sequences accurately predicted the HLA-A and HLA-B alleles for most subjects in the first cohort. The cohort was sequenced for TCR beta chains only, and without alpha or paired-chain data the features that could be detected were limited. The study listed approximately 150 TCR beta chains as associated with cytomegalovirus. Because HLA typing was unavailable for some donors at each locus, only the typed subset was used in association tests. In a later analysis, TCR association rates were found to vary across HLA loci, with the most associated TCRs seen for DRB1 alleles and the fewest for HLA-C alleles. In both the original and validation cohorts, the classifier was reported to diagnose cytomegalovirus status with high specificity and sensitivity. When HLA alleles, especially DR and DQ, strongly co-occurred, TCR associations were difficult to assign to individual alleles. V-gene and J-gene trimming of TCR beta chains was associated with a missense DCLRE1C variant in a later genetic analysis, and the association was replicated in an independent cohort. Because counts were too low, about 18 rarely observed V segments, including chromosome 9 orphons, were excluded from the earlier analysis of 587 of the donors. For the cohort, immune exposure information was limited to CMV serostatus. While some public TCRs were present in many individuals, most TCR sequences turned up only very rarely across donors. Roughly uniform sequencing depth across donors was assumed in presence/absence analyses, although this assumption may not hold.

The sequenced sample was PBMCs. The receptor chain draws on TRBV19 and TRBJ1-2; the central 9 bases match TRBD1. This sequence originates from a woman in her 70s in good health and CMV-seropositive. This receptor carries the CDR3 CASSSTGGTYGYTF. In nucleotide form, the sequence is TGTGCCAGTAGTTCGACAGGGGGTACCTATGGCTACACCTTC.